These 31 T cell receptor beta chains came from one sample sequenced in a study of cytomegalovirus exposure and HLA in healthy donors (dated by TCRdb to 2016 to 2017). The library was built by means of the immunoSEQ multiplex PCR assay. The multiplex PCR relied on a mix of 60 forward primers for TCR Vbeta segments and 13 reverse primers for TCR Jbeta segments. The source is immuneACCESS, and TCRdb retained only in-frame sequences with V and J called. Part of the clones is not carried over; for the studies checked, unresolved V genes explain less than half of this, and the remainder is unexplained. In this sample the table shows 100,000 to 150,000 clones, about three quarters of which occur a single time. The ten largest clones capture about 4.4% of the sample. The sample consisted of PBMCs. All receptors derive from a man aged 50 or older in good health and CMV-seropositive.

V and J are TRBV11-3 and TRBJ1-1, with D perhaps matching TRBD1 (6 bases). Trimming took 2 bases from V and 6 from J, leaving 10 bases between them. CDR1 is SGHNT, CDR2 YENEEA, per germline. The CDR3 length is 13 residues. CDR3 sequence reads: CASSLLGAAEAFF. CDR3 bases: TGTGCCAGCAGCTTATTGGGGGCCGCTGAAGCTTTCTTT.

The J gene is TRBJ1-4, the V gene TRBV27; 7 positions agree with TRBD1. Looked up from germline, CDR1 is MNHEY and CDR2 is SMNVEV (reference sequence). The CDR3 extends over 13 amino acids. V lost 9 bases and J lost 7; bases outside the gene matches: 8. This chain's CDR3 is CARSTGKSEKLFF. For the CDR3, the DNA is TGTGCCAGGTCGACAGGGAAGAGTGAAAAACTGTTTTTT.

This CDR3 is CASSLGDGGRGTQYF. For the CDR3, the DNA is TGTGCCAGCAGCTTAGGTGACGGGGGGAGAGGGACCCAGTACTTC. This chain connects TRBV7-8 to TRBJ2-5, with 7 bases aligning to TRBD2. This CDR3 is built from 15 residues. From germline, CDR1 is SGHVS and CDR2 FQNEAQ. V was clipped by 1 base and J by 7 bases; unmatched bases: 9.

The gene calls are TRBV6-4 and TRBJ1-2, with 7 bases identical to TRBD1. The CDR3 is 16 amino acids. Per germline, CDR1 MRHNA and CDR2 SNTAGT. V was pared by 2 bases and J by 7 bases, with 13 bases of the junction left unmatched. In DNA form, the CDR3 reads TGTGCCAGCAGTGACCGCGGGAACAGGGGAATCGCTGGCTACACCTTC. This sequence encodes CASSDRGNRGIAGYTF.

CDR3 in DNA: TGTGCCAGCTGTTCCCAGGGGGACCTTAACTATGGCTACACCTTC. This gives the protein CASCSQGDLNYGYTF. This chain links TRBV2 with TRBJ1-2, with 7 nucleotides matching TRBD1. The V segment lost 8 bases and the J segment 1 base; nucleotides outside the gene matches: 10. The germline CDR1 and CDR2 sequences are SNHLY and FYNNEI. The CDR3 runs 15 residues.

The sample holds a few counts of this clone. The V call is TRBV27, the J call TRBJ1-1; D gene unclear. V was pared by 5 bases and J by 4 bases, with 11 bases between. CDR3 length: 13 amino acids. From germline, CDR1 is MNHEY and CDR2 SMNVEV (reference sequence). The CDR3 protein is CASSPRGSTEAFF. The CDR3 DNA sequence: TGTGCCAGCAGTCCGCGGGGAAGCACTGAAGCTTTCTTT.

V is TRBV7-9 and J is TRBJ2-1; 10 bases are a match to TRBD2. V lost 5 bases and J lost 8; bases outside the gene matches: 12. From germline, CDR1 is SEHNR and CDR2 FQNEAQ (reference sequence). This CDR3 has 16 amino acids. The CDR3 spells CASSPPSSGRRYEQFF. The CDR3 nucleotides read TGTGCCAGCAGCCCCCCCTCTAGCGGGAGAAGATATGAGCAGTTCTTC.

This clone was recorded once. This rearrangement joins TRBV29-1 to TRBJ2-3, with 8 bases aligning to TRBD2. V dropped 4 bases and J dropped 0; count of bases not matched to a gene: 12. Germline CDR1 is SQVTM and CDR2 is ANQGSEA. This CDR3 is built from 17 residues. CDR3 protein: CSVGGSGGMASTDTQYF. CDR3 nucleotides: TGCAGCGTTGGCGGCTCGGGGGGGATGGCTAGCACAGATACGCAGTATTTT.

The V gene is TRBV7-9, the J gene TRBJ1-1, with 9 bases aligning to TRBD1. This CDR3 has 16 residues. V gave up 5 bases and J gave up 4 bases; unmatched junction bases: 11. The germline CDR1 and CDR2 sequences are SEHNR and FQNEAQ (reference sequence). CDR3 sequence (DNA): TGTGCCAGCAGCACCCGGGACAGGGTGGCGGGCACTGAAGCTTTCTTT. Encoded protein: CASSTRDRVAGTEAFF.

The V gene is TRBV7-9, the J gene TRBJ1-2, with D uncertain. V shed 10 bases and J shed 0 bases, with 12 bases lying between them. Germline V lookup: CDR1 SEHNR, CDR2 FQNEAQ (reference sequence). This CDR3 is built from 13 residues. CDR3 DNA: TGTGCCACCCCCCGGGGAGCTAACTATGGCTACACCTTC. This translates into CATPRGANYGYTF.

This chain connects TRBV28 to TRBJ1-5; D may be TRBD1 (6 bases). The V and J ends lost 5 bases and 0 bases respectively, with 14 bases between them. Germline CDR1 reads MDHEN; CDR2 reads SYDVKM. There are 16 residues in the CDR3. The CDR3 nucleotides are TGTGCCAGCAGTACAACAGGGTTCGGTAGCAATCAGCCCCAGCATTTT. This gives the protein CASSTTGFGSNQPQHF.

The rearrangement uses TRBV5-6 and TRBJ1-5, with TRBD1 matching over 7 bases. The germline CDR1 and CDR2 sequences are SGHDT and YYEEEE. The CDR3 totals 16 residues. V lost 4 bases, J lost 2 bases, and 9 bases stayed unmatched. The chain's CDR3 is CASSAGTVSRNQPQHF. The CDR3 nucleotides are TGTGCCAGCAGCGCCGGGACAGTATCTCGCAATCAGCCCCAGCATTTT.

The DNA of the CDR3 is TGTGCCAGCAGAACAGCGGGAGGGCCTGCCCTTCGCGAGCAGTACTTC. Translating gives CASRTAGGPALREQYF. V and J are TRBV2 and TRBJ2-7; 10 positions match TRBD2. V lost 6 bases and J lost 6; bases outside the gene matches: 14. CDR1 is SNHLY and CDR2 is FYNNEI in the germline V gene. The CDR3 has 16 residues.

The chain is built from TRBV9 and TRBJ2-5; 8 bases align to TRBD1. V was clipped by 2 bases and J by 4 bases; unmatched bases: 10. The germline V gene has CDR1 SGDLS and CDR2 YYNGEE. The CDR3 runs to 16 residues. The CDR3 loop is CASSVRTGKGLETQYF. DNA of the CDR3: TGTGCCAGCAGCGTGCGGACAGGGAAGGGGCTAGAGACCCAGTACTTC.

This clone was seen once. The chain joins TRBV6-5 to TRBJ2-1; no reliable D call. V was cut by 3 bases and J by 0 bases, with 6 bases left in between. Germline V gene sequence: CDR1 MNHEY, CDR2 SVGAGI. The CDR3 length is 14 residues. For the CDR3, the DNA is TGTGCCAGCAGTTATCCTCCCTCCTACAATGAGCAGTTCTTC. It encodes CASSYPPSYNEQFF.

The CDR3 DNA is TGTGCCAGCAGCGAACCAGGGGGCTATAATTCACCCCTCCACTTT. Its protein is CASSEPGGYNSPLHF. This rearrangement joins TRBV21-1 to TRBJ1-6; TRBD1 reflects the table's D call only, with no check against the DNA. TRBV21-1 is termed a pseudogene. This CDR3 spans 15 amino acids.

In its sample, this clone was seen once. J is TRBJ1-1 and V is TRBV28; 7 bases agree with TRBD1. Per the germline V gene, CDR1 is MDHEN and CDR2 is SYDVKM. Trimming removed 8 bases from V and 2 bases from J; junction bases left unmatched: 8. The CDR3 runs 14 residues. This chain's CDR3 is CASREDRVNTEAFF. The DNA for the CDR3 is TGTGCCAGCCGAGAAGACAGGGTTAACACTGAAGCTTTCTTT.

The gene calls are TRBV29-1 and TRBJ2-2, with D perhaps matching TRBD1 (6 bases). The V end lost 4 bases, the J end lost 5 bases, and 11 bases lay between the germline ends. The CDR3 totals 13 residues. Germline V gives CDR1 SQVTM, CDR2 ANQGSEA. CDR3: CSVAQGSTGELFF. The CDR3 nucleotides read TGCAGCGTTGCCCAGGGGTCGACCGGGGAGCTGTTTTTT.

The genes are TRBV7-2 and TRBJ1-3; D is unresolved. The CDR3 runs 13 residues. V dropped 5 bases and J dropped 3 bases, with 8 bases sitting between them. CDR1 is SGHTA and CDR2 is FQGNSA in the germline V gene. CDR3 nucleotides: TGTGCCAGCAGCAGAGATGGTGGAAACACCATATATTTT. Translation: CASSRDGGNTIYF. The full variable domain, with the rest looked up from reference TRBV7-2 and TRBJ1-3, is GAGVSQSPSNKVTEKGKDVELRCDPISGHTALYWYRQSLGQGLEFLIYFQGNSAPDKSGLPSDRFSAERTGGSVSTLTIQRTQQEDSAVYLCASSRDGGNTIYFGEGSWLTVV.

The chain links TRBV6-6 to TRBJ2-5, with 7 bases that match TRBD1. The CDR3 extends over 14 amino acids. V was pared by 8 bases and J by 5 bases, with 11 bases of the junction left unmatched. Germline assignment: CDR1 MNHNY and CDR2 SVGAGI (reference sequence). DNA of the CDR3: TGTGCCAGCGCCTCTCCCGGCAGGGGGGAGACCCAGTACTTC. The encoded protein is CASASPGRGETQYF.

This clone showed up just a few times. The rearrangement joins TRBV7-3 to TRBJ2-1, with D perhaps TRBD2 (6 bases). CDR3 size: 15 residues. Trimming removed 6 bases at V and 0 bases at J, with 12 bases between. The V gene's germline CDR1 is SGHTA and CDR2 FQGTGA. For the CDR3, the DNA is TGTGCCAGCAGTCCCGGGACTTTCTCCTACAATGAGCAGTTCTTC. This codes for CASSPGTFSYNEQFF.

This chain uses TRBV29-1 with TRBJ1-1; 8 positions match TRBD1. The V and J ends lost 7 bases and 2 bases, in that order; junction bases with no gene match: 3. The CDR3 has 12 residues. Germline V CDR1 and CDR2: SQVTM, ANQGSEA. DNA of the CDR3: TGCAGCGCCGGACAGGGCAACACTGAAGCTTTCTTT. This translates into CSAGQGNTEAFF.

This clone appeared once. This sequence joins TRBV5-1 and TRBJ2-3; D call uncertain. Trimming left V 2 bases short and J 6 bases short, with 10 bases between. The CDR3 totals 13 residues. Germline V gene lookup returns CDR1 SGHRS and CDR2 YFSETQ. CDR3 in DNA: TGCGCCAGCAGCTTATCTTCCTTGGATACGCAGTATTTT. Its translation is CASSLSSLDTQYF.

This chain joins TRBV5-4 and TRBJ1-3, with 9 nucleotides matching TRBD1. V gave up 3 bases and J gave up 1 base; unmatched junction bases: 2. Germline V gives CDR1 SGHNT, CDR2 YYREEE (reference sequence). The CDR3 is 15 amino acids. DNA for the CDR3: TGTGCCAGCAGCTATGGACAGGGGTCTGGAAACACCATATATTTT. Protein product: CASSYGQGSGNTIYF.

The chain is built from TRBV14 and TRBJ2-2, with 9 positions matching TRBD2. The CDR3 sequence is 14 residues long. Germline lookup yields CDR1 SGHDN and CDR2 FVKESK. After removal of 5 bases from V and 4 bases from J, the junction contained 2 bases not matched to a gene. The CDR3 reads CASSKRGATGELFF. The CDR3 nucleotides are TGTGCCAGCAGCAAGCGGGGGGCCACCGGGGAGCTGTTTTTT.

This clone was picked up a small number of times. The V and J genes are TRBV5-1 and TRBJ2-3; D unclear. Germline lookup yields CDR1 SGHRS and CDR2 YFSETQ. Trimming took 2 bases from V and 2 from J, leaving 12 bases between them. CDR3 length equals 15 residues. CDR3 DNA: TGCGCCAGCAGCTTTAGAGCGTTAGACACAGATACGCAGTATTTT. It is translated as CASSFRALDTDTQYF.

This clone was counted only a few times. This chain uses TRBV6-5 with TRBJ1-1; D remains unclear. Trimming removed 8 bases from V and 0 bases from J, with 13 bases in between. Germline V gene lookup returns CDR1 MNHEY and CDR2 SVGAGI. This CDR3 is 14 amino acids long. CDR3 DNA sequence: TGTGCCAGCCGGCGGCAGAACATGAACACTGAAGCTTTCTTT. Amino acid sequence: CASRRQNMNTEAFF.

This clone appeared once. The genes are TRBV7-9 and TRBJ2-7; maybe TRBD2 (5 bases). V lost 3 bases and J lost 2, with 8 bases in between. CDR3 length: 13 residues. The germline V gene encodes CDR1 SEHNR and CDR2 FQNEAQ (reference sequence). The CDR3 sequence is CASSFGVTYEQYF. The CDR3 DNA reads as TGTGCCAGCAGCTTCGGGGTTACCTACGAGCAGTACTTC.

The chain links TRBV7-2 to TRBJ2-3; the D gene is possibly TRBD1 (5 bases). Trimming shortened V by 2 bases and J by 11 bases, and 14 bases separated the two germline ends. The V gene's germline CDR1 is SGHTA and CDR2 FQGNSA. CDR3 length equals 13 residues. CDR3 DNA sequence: TGTGCCAGCAGCTTACGTCAGGGTCAGGGGCAGTATTTT. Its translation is CASSLRQGQGQYF.

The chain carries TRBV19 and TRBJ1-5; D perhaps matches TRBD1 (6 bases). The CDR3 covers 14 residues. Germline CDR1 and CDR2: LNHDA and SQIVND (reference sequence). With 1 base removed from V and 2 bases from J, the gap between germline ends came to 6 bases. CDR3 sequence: CASSIAGGNQPQHF. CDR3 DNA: TGTGCCAGTAGTATAGCAGGGGGCAATCAGCCCCAGCATTTT.

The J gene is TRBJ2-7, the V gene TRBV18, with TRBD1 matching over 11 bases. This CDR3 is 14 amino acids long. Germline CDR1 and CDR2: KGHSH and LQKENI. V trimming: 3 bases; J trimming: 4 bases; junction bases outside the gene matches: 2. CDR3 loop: CASSPDRGLYEQYF. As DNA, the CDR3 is TGTGCCAGCTCACCGGACAGGGGGCTTTACGAGCAGTACTTC.